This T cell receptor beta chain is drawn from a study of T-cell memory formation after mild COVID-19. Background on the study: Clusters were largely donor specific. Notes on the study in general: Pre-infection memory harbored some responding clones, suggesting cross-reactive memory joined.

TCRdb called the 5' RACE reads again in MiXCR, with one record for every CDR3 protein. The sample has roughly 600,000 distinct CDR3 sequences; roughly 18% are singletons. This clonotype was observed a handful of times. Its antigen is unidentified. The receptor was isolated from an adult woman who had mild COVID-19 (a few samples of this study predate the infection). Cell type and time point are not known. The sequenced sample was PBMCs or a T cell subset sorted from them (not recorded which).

The CDR3 loop reads CASSPGLLGTSGANVLTF. CDR3 DNA sequence: TGCGCCAGCAGCCCCGGGCTCCTGGGTACCTCTGGGGCCAACGTCCTGACTTTC. The gene calls are TRBV5-1 and TRBJ2-6; D is unclear. Germline CDR1 and CDR2: SGHRS and YFSETQ. This CDR3 region has 18 residues. Trimming removed 4 bases at V and 0 bases at J, with 17 bases between.